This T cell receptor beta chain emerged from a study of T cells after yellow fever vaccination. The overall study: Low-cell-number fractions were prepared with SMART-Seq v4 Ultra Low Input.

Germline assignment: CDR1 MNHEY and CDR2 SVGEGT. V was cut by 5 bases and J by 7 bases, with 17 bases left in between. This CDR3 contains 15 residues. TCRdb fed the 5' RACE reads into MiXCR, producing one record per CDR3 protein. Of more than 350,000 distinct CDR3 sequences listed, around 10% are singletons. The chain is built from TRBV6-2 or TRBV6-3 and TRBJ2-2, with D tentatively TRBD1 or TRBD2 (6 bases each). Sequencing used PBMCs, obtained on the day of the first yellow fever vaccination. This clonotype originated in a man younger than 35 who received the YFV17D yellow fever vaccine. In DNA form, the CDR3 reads TGTGCCAGCAGTCCCGGCCGGGGGCTTAACGGGGAGCTGTTTTTT. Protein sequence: CASSPGRGLNGELFF.